The 12 T cell receptor beta chains below were found in one sample sequenced in a study of immune evolution from preneoplasia to lung adenocarcinoma. The assay was immunoSEQ multiplex PCR, and TCRdb's table has in-frame clones only and misses some. The sample includes some 9,100 clones, about 85% of them seen just once. The specimen sequenced was FFPE minimally invasive lung adenocarcinoma tissue. The receptors originated from a donor at least 70 years old with lung adenocarcinoma.

This clone appeared once. The rearrangement links TRBV7-3 to TRBJ1-1; TRBD1 might be the D (6 bases). CDR1 SGHTA and CDR2 FQGTGA come from the germline V gene. CDR3 length: 13 residues. V lost 1 base to trimming and J lost 13 bases, with 16 bases between them. In DNA form, the CDR3 reads TGTGCCAGCAGCTTAATTGGGCAGGGGTCAATTTTCTTT. Its protein product is CASSLIGQGSIFF. The variable domain in full, with the rest retrieved from reference TRBV7-3 and TRBJ1-1, is GAGVSQTPSNKVTEKGKYVELRCDPISGHTALYWYRQSLGQGPEFLIYFQGTGAADDSGLPNDRFFAVRPEGSVSTLKIQRTERGDSAVYLCASSLIGQGSIFFGQGTRLTVV.

This clone was seen just once. The V gene is TRBV9, the J gene TRBJ2-1; 14 bases are a match to TRBD2. V lost 2 bases to trimming and J lost 8 bases; unmatched junction nucleotides: 3. Germline V CDR1 and CDR2: SGDLS, YYNGEE. The length of the CDR3 is 15 residues. The CDR3 nucleotides read TGTGCCAGCAGCGTTGGGACTAGCGGGAGTGATGAGCAGTTCTTC. Amino acid sequence: CASSVGTSGSDEQFF.

The chain links TRBV6-5 to TRBJ2-3, with a possible D match to TRBD2 (6 bases). The CDR3 spans 15 residues. Trimming cost V 2 bases and J 1 base, with 10 bases left between them. The germline CDR1 and CDR2 sequences are MNHEY and SVGAGI. CDR3 nucleotide sequence: TGTGCCAGCAGTTACATGGGCGGGGGCACAGATACGCAGTATTTT. Translation gives CASSYMGGGTDTQYF.

This rearrangement joins TRBV30 to TRBJ2-1; 12 bases align to TRBD2. The CDR3 totals 14 residues. The junction had 2 bases not matched to a gene; V was cut back by 2 bases and J by 6 bases. CDR1 is GTSNPN, CDR2 SVGIG, per germline (reference sequence). The CDR3 region is CAWSRLAGVNEQFF. The CDR3 DNA follows: TGTGCCTGGAGTAGACTAGCGGGAGTCAATGAGCAGTTCTTC.

The chain uses TRBV7-9 and TRBJ1-4; D uncertain. Looked up from germline, CDR1 is SEHNR and CDR2 is FQNEAQ (reference sequence). CDR3 length: 15 amino acids. V lost 1 base to trimming and J lost 3 bases, with 9 bases between them. CDR3 residues: CASSLEGSPNEKLFF. In nucleotides, the CDR3 is TGTGCCAGCAGCTTAGAAGGCTCACCTAATGAAAAACTGTTTTTT.

In DNA form, the CDR3 reads TGTGCCACCCGATCGGAATTTACGTACCAAGAGACCCAGTACTTC. Its translation: CATRSEFTYQETQYF. V usage is TRBV28 and J usage is TRBJ2-5; D unclear. Per germline, CDR1 MDHEN and CDR2 SYDVKM. Trimming removed 10 bases from V and 0 bases from J, with 18 bases in between. The CDR3 covers 15 residues.

The rearrangement links TRBV5-5 to TRBJ2-2; D gene ambiguous. The germline V gene encodes CDR1 SGHKS and CDR2 YYEKEE (reference sequence). Between the trimmed V and J ends, which lost 4 bases and 3 bases, there was a span of 7 bases. The CDR3 covers 13 residues. The CDR3: CASSLGYTGELFF. The CDR3 DNA reads TGTGCCAGCAGCCTAGGCTACACCGGGGAGCTGTTTTTT.

The chain recombines TRBV6-1 with TRBJ2-5; 8 nucleotides match TRBD1. V lost 2 bases to trimming and J lost 4 bases; unmatched junction nucleotides: 6. The CDR3 covers 15 residues. CDR1 and CDR2 from the germline V gene are MNHNS and SASEGT. CDR3 residues: CASSELGQAPETQYF. In nucleotides, the CDR3 is TGTGCCAGCAGTGAATTGGGACAGGCCCCAGAGACCCAGTACTTC.

V and J are TRBV18 and TRBJ2-7, with TRBD2 identical over 10 bases. The germline CDR1 and CDR2 sequences are KGHSH and LQKENI. The junction had 4 bases not matched to a gene; V was cut back by 3 bases and J by 2 bases. This CDR3 comprises 15 residues. CDR3 bases: TGTGCCAGCTCACCCTCTAGCGGGGGACCCTACGAGCAGTACTTC. Translation: CASSPSSGGPYEQYF.

This clone was found a few times. CDR3 nucleotide sequence: TGTGCCAGCAGCTTCGAGACAGGGGGCGGTGAGCAGTACTTC. Residues: CASSFETGGGEQYF. The V call is TRBV2, the J call TRBJ2-7, with 10 bases lining up with TRBD1. With 6 bases clipped from V and 7 bases from J, the junction kept 9 bases outside the gene matches. This CDR3 contains 14 residues. The V gene's germline CDR1 is SNHLY and CDR2 FYNNEI.

The gene calls are TRBV5-5 and TRBJ2-5; 8 bases are a match to TRBD2. CDR1 and CDR2 from the germline V gene are SGHKS and YYEKEE (reference sequence). The CDR3 has 14 amino acids. V lost 4 bases and J lost 4; bases outside the gene matches: 6. The CDR3 spells CASSKGLARETQYF. CDR3 nucleotide sequence: TGTGCCAGCAGCAAAGGACTAGCCCGAGAGACCCAGTACTTC. Using reference TRBV5-5 and TRBJ2-5 for the parts outside the CDR3, the full variable domain is DAGVTQSPTHLIKTRGQQVTLRCSPISGHKSVSWYQQVLGQGPQFIFQYYEKEERGRGNFPDRFSARQFPNYSSELNVNALLLGDSALYLCASSKGLARETQYFGPGTRLLVL.

CDR3 sequence (DNA): TGTGCCAGCAGCAACAGAGGGGGGACAGGGACAGATACGCAGTATTTT. This gives the protein CASSNRGGTGTDTQYF. The V call is TRBV7-9, the J call TRBJ2-3; 9 bases fit TRBD1. V shed 5 bases, J shed 3 bases, and the junction held 9 bases outside the gene matches. The CDR3 extends over 16 amino acids. The germline V gene has CDR1 SEHNR and CDR2 FQNEAQ (reference sequence).